These T cell receptor beta chains were read from a single sample in a study of T cell responses to AZD1222 COVID-19 vaccine. Clones were sequenced by immunoSEQ multiplex PCR, and TCRdb holds only the in-frame ones, with some missing. This table has around 120,000 clones, about 93% appearing once. The sample here was peripheral blood, taken 28 days after the second AZD1222 dose. The receptors originated from an adult who received the AZD1222 COVID-19 vaccine. Each CDR3 is given with its conserved first and last residue. The D gene is left open where the match is weak. Rows may omit the clone size; those that give it use once, few, many or a size class.

j_gene,abundance,d_gene,v_gene,CDR3nt,CDR3aa
TRBJ1-4,-,-,TRBV7-2,TGTGCCAGCAGCGCGGACGGTGCAACTAATGAAAAACTGTTTTTT,CASSADGATNEKLFF
TRBJ2-3,-,TRBD2,TRBV7-9,TGTGCCAGCGACCCAACGTTTAGCGGGAGAACAGATACGCAGTATTTT,CASDPTFSGRTDTQYF
TRBJ2-3,-,-,TRBV27,TGTGCCAGCAGTTTATCCCGGGCGAAAACAGATACGCAGTATTTT,CASSLSRAKTDTQYF
TRBJ1-1,-,-,TRBV4-3,TGCGCCAGCAGCCAAGATGTGAACACTGAAGCTTTCTTT,CASSQDVNTEAFF
TRBJ1-1,-,TRBD1,TRBV4-3,TGCGCCAGCAGCCAAGGGACAGGGGTTGGAACTGAAGCTTTCTTT,CASSQGTGVGTEAFF
TRBJ1-2,-,TRBD1,TRBV20-1,TGCAGTGCTAGTGGGGTTGGGACAGGCAGTAGCTACACCTTC,CSASGVGTGSSYTF
TRBJ1-2,-,TRBD1,TRBV29-1,TGCAGCGTTCAAGGACAGGGAGGATACTATGGCTACACCTTC,CSVQGQGGYYGYTF
TRBJ1-6,-,TRBD1,TRBV18,TGTGCCAGCTCACGGGACAGGCGTAATTCACCCCTCCACTTT,CASSRDRRNSPLHF
TRBJ1-6,-,-,TRBV10-3,TGTGCCATCACCCAGGACGTTGGGAATTCACCCCTCCACTTT,CAITQDVGNSPLHF
TRBJ1-4,-,-,TRBV28,TGTGCCAGCAGCGTTGGTCAGGCCACATATGAAAAACTGTTTTTT,CASSVGQATYEKLFF
TRBJ2-7,-,-,TRBV21-1,TGTGCCAGCAGCAACGATCTAGCGAAAAGCTCCTACGAGCAGTACTTC,CASSNDLAKSSYEQYF
TRBJ1-3,-,TRBD1,TRBV27,TGTGCCAGCAGTTTAAGGTTGAGGGGGCCGACCCTCTCTGGAAACACCATATATTTT,CASSLRLRGPTLSGNTIYF
TRBJ1-6,-,TRBD1,TRBV30,TGTGCCTGGCCGGACAGGGCCATAGGGTCACCCCTCCACTTT,CAWPDRAIGSPLHF
TRBJ2-3,-,-,TRBV5-4,TGTGCCAGCAGCTTGGGGGGAAGTTCGAGGGGCAGCACAGATACGCAGTATTTT,CASSLGGSSRGSTDTQYF
TRBJ2-6,-,TRBD1,TRBV7-2,TGTGCCAGCAGCCCCAGGGGGCCGAGCTCTGGGGCCAACGTCCTGACTTTC,CASSPRGPSSGANVLTF
TRBJ2-6,-,-,TRBV18,TGTGCCAGCTCACCCTTTGAGGGTCCCACTTTGGCTGGGGCCAACGTCCTGACTTTC,CASSPFEGPTLAGANVLTF
TRBJ1-2,-,-,TRBV29-1,TGCAGCGCCGGTCGGTCTCATGGCTACACCTTC,CSAGRSHGYTF
TRBJ1-1,-,-,TRBV6-5,TGTGCCAGCAGTTACGACTTTCTGAACACTGAAGCCTTCTTT,CASSYDFLNTEAFF
TRBJ1-4,-,-,TRBV20-1,TGCAGTGCTGAAAATGAAAAACTGTTTTTT,CSAENEKLFF
TRBJ1-1,-,-,TRBV11-1,TGTGCCAGCAGCTTAGCGGGGCCGAACATGAACACTGAAGCTTTCTTT,CASSLAGPNMNTEAFF
TRBJ1-2,-,TRBD1,TRBV29-1,TGCAGCGTCCTACCCCGGGACAGGGCGGTAGCTAACTATGGCTACACCTTC,CSVLPRDRAVANYGYTF
TRBJ1-5,-,-,TRBV21-1,TGTGCCAGCAGCAAGGGGTACCTCAATCAGCCCCAGCATTTT,CASSKGYLNQPQHF
TRBJ1-1,-,TRBD1,TRBV19,TGTGCCAGTACCTCCGCAGGGGGGAACACTGAAGCTTTCTTT,CASTSAGGNTEAFF
TRBJ2-7,-,-,TRBV11-1,TGTGCCAGCAGCCGTGGACAGTCCTACGAGCAGTACTTC,CASSRGQSYEQYF
TRBJ2-1,-,-,TRBV12-5,TGTGCTAGTGGTTTGATCCTTGGCGGGAATGAGCAGTTCTTC,CASGLILGGNEQFF
TRBJ1-2,-,-,TRBV12-3/TRBV12-4,TGTGCCAGCCTTTTACGGGGGGGCTACACCTTC,CASLLRGGYTF
TRBJ2-3,-,-,TRBV24-1,TGTGCCACCAAAGTCGAACAGGGCACAGATACGCAGTATTTT,CATKVEQGTDTQYF
TRBJ1-4,few,-,TRBV6-5,TGTGCCAGCAGTTACTCGGGGGGAACTAATGAAAAACTGTTTTTT,CASSYSGGTNEKLFF
TRBJ1-1,-,-,TRBV6-5,TGTGCCAGCAGTTACTCGGCAGGGGCAATGAACACTGAAGCTTTCTTT,CASSYSAGAMNTEAFF
TRBJ2-5,-,-,TRBV23-1,TGCGCCAGCAGTCAGCCAGGGCCTGGGGAGACCCAGTACTTC,CASSQPGPGETQYF
TRBJ1-1,-,-,TRBV5-4,TGTGCCAGCAGTTCCTCACCCCAGGGTGAAGCTTTCTTT,CASSSSPQGEAFF